This is a list of T cell receptor beta chains from one sample in a study of long-term antiretroviral therapy in people with HIV. Method: immunoSEQ multiplex PCR; TCRdb's copy keeps in-frame clones and lacks some. Of about 27,000 clones listed, 82% are singletons. The source material was unsorted PBMCs, sampled 0.8 years before starting antiretroviral therapy. The receptors derive from a man between 18 and 29 years old with HIV. Each CDR3 is given with its conserved first and last residue. D genes are given only for firm matches. Not all rows give a size; the values are once, few, many and, for expanded clones, a class.

j_call clone_size v_call d_call cdr3_aa cdr3_nt
TRBJ2-3 . TRBV9 TRBD1 CASSVGQGVRDTQYF TGTGCCAGCAGCGTAGGGCAGGGGGTGCGAGATACGCAGTATTTT
TRBJ2-7 . TRBV27 TRBD2 CASSPRTSGYSYEQYF TGTGCCAGCAGTCCCCGGACTAGCGGATACTCCTACGAGCAGTACTTC
TRBJ2-6 . TRBV2 . CASSDQGGSGANVLTF TGTGCCAGCAGTGACCAGGGGGGCTCTGGGGCCAACGTCCTGACTTTC
TRBJ2-7 . TRBV7-2 TRBD2 CASSLGAGTSPYEQYF TGTGCCAGCAGCTTAGGTGCGGGGACTAGTCCCTACGAGCAGTACTTC
TRBJ1-4 . TRBV10-2 . CASGDSRGGKLFF TGCGCCAGCGGAGACTCCCGAGGGGGAAAACTGTTTTTT
TRBJ2-3 . TRBV2 . CASSEQDPWTQYF TGTGCCAGCAGTGAACAGGACCCTTGGACGCAGTATTTT
TRBJ2-1 . TRBV29-1 . CSVDVQNEQFF TGCAGCGTTGACGTCCAGAATGAGCAGTTCTTC
TRBJ1-4 . TRBV5-1 . CASSLVPATNEKLFF TGCGCCAGCAGCTTGGTCCCCGCAACTAATGAAAAACTGTTTTTT
TRBJ2-7 . TRBV27 . CASSNKAYEQYF TGTGCCAGCAGTAACAAGGCCTACGAGCAGTACTTC
TRBJ1-6 . TRBV18 . CASSPDVGLLSPLHF TGTGCCAGCTCGCCGGACGTAGGACTACTTTCACCCCTCCACTTT
TRBJ2-7 . TRBV28 . CASSGSFPYEQYF TGTGCCAGCAGCGGGAGTTTCCCCTACGAGCAGTACTTC
TRBJ1-2 few TRBV4-1 TRBD1 CASSPQGTGAPNYGYTF TGCGCCAGCAGCCCTCAAGGGACAGGGGCCCCAAACTATGGCTACACCTTC
TRBJ2-7 . TRBV7-2 TRBD2 CASTPPQREGRYEQYF TGTGCCAGCACCCCCCCCCAGCGGGAGGGCCGGTACGAGCAGTACTTC
TRBJ2-7 . TRBV27 TRBD2 CASSLIGLAARSYEQYF TGTGCCAGCAGTTTAATAGGACTAGCGGCGAGAAGCTACGAGCAGTACTTC
TRBJ1-2 . TRBV4-1 . CASSQDRGGYGYTF TGCGCCAGCAGCCAAGATAGAGGGGGATATGGCTACACCTTC
TRBJ1-1 once TRBV28 TRBD1 CASKTGAGGTEAFF TGTGCCAGCAAAACAGGGGCTGGGGGCACTGAAGCTTTCTTT
TRBJ2-7 . TRBV28 . CASFSDKTYEQYF TGTGCCAGTTTTTCTGACAAAACCTACGAGCAGTACTTC
TRBJ2-3 once TRBV10-2 . CASSEKGVGADTQYF TGCGCCAGCAGTGAGAAGGGGGTTGGGGCAGATACGCAGTATTTT